These 11 T cell receptor beta chains originate from one sample sequenced in a study of blood T cell repertoires in COVID-19. TCRdb's copy holds only in-frame clones and misses some; the assay was immunoSEQ multiplex PCR. Seen here are more than 100,000 clones, 84% observed once, and the top ten hold about 17%. Sequences were obtained from peripheral blood. Every receptor here comes from a woman older than 75 with acute or convalescent COVID-19.

This clone appeared a single time. The CDR3 is CASSLHRVPAGGNTIYF. CDR3 in DNA: TGTGCCAGTAGCTTGCACCGCGTCCCTGCGGGTGGAAACACCATATATTTT. The rearrangement joins TRBV19 to TRBJ1-3; D unresolved. The CDR3 totals 17 residues. Germline V gives CDR1 LNHDA, CDR2 SQIVND (reference sequence). V was pared by 6 bases and J by 3 bases, with 21 bases between.

This chain's CDR3 is CASSPRVAGLEGNTIYF. The CDR3, as DNA: TGTGCCAGCAGCCCCAGGGTAGCGGGGTTGGAAGGAAACACCATATATTTT. V is TRBV7-9 and J is TRBJ1-3; D may be TRBD1 (5 bases). Trimming took 5 bases from V and 4 from J, leaving 21 bases between them. CDR1 is SEHNR, CDR2 FQNEAQ, per germline (reference sequence). This CDR3 comprises 17 residues.

The chain is built from TRBV5-6 and TRBJ1-1; no firm D call. CDR1 is SGHDT, CDR2 YYEEEE, per germline. This CDR3 has 13 amino acids. V was cut by 0 bases and J by 4 bases, with 7 bases left in between. For the CDR3, the DNA is TGTGCCAGCAGCTTGGGACTGACCACTGAAGCTTTCTTT. Protein sequence: CASSLGLTTEAFF.

This clone appeared a single time. The chain combines TRBV7-8 with TRBJ1-4, with TRBD1 matching over 12 bases. Germline V gives CDR1 SGHVS, CDR2 FQNEAQ. CDR3 length: 21 amino acids. J was trimmed by 8 bases and V by 5 bases; bases with no gene match: 24. The CDR3 DNA sequence: TGTGCCAGCAGCCCCAGACGTGCCGGGACAGGGGGCGTCAGTGTAAACGAAAAACTGTTTTTT. It encodes CASSPRRAGTGGVSVNEKLFF.

This sequence joins TRBV6-6 and TRBJ2-2; D perhaps matches TRBD2 (6 bases). Between the trimmed V and J ends, which lost 6 bases and 0 bases, there was a span of 14 bases. The CDR3 runs to 16 residues. CDR1 is MNHNY and CDR2 is SVGAGI in the germline V gene (reference sequence). This CDR3 reads CASSPEGPTNTGELFF. CDR3 DNA: TGTGCCAGCAGCCCGGAGGGGCCTACGAACACCGGGGAGCTGTTTTTT.

The chain recombines TRBV15 with TRBJ1-6, with 8 bases aligning to TRBD1. Germline CDR1 LNHNV, CDR2 YYDKDF (reference sequence). The CDR3 length is 15 residues. V dropped 1 base and J dropped 7; count of bases not matched to a gene: 3. In DNA form, the CDR3 reads TGTGCCACCAGCAGAGCCCCAGGGGGCAATTCACCCCTCCACTTT. Amino acid sequence: CATSRAPGGNSPLHF.

V and J are TRBV9 and TRBJ1-6; 7 bases are a match to TRBD1. The CDR3 covers 15 residues. V was pared by 2 bases and J by 8 bases, with 7 bases of the junction left unmatched. The germline gives CDR1 SGDLS, CDR2 YYNGEE. The CDR3: CASSVSVTGDSPLHF. CDR3 nucleotides: TGTGCCAGCAGCGTTTCAGTAACAGGGGATTCACCCCTCCACTTT.

J is TRBJ2-6 and V is TRBV15, with 8 positions matching TRBD2. Germline loops: CDR1 LNHNV, CDR2 YYDKDF (reference sequence). J gave up 0 bases and V 2 bases, and 3 bases lay outside the gene matches. This CDR3 is built from 17 residues. The CDR3 loop reads CATSRPAGDSGANVLTF. In DNA form, the CDR3 reads TGTGCCACCAGCAGACCAGCGGGGGACTCTGGGGCCAACGTCCTGACTTTC.

The chain employs TRBV27 and TRBJ1-6; 10 bases line up with TRBD1. The junction had 8 bases not matched to a gene; V was cut back by 5 bases and J by 7 bases. CDR1 is MNHEY, CDR2 SMNVEV, per germline (reference sequence). The CDR3 has 16 amino acids. CDR3 loop: CASSRQGASWNSPLHF. The CDR3 coding sequence is TGTGCCAGCAGTAGACAGGGGGCAAGTTGGAATTCACCCCTCCACTTT.

J is TRBJ1-4 and V is TRBV30; 9 positions agree with TRBD1. The CDR3 loop spans 14 amino acids. The V gene end was trimmed by 3 bases and the J gene end by 8 bases; junction bases not matched to a gene: 7. Germline-derived CDR1 and CDR2 are GTSNPN and SVGIG (reference sequence). The CDR3 region is CAWSLGTGKEKLFF. For the CDR3, the DNA is TGTGCCTGGAGCCTTGGGACAGGGAAAGAAAAACTGTTTTTT.

This chain joins TRBV18 and TRBJ1-2, with D maybe TRBD1 (6 bases). Deletions cut 3 bases from V and 6 bases from J, with 17 bases between. This CDR3 region has 15 residues. CDR1 and CDR2 (germline): KGHSH, LQKENI. CDR3 bases: TGTGCCAGCTCACCCGCGCAGGGGCAATTCGATGGCTACACCTTC. Translation: CASSPAQGQFDGYTF.